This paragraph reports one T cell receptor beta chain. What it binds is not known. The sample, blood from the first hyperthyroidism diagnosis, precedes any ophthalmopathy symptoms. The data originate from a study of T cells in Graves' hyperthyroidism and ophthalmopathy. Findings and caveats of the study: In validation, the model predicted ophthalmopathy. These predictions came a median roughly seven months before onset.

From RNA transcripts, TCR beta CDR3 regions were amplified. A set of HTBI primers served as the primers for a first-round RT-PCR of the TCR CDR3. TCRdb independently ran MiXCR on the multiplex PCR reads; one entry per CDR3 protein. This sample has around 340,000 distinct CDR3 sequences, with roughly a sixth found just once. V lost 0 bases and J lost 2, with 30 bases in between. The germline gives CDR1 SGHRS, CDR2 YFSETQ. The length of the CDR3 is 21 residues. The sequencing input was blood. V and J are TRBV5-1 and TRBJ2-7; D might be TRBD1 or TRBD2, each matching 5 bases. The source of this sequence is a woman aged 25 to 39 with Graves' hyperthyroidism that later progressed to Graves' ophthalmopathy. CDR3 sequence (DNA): TGCGCCAGCAGCTTGGTTGGGACGGAAGACCCAAATTCGATAAGGACCTACGAGCAGTACTTC. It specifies CASSLVGTEDPNSIRTYEQYF.